This T cell receptor (beta chain) was documented in a study of cytomegalovirus exposure and HLA in healthy donors. Study-level points and caveats: On later analysis, the bulk of CMV-associated TCR beta chains appeared to be HLA-restricted. It was about 180 TCR beta chains that were listed as cytomegalovirus-associated. The study assumed roughly uniform donor sequencing depth for presence/absence analyses. For most subjects, TCR beta sequences were reported to predict HLA-A and HLA-B alleles with accuracy.

A remark on this clone: Its antigen is unknown.

The CDR3 length is 15 residues. Germline V gene data show CDR1 as SGHTA and CDR2 as FQGNSA. Trimming left V 5 bases short and J 4 bases short, with 14 bases between. Primers for the PCR totalled 60 Vbeta and 13 Jbeta. Assay used: immunoSEQ multiplex PCR; TCRdb lists only in-frame clones, some missing. This sample yields about 140,000 clones, of which roughly 77% are seen a single time; 1.5% to 2% belongs to the top ten. The rearrangement joins TRBV7-2 to TRBJ2-2; D may be TRBD2 (5 bases). Sample: PBMCs. This receptor was identified in a woman in her 30s in good health and CMV-seronegative. The CDR3 DNA is TGTGCCAGCAGCCCCCGGACGGGGAGCACCGGGGAGCTGTTTTTT. This translates into CASSPRTGSTGELFF.